Sequencing of this TCR beta chain was carried out in a study of molecular identifiers for immune sequencing clone quantification. Study-wide context: Within a replicate experiment, RNA obtained from either approximately 20,000 or 98,000 naive CD8 cells was divided into five aliquots, and four of those aliquots were then sequenced. Whole-study findings and limits: Clones that exceeded 20 RNA copies held over 97% of effector molecules, yet under 1% in naive cells. Spiked Jurkat TCR RNA from one cell was reportedly detectable among about 910,000 naive cells.

This clonotype was recorded many times. What it recognizes is unknown. TCRdb used MiXCR to reprocess the PCR reads, holding one entry per CDR3 protein. The sample has about 65,000 distinct CDR3 sequences, about 17% seen once. The ends were cut back, 7 bases at V and 2 bases at J, with 15 bases in the middle. This CDR3 contains 15 residues. The germline V gene has CDR1 SEHNR and CDR2 FQNEAQ (reference sequence). The source of this sequence is a human donor in good health. Some libraries in this study had Jurkat cell RNA spiked in. V and J are TRBV7-9 and TRBJ1-3; no clear D gene. Material for sequencing was naive CD8+ T cells from blood, with Jurkat cell RNA spiked in. Subset described: FACS-sorted CD8+CD4-CCR7+CD45RA+ naive T cells. CDR3 in DNA: TGTGCCAGCAATCCGAGGAGGGAGGCTGGAAACACCATATATTTT. Its protein is CASNPRREAGNTIYF.